The sequence of this T cell receptor (beta chain) was determined in a study of OX40 agonist ivuxolimab in advanced cancers. The overall study: Dose-escalation subjects each had hepatocellular carcinoma, melanoma, renal cell or head and neck cancer. Findings of the study overall: In the 0.1-3.0 mg/kg groups, partial responders showed among the lowest expansion.

This CDR3 is built from 16 residues. Trimming took 5 bases from V and 2 from J, leaving 19 bases between them. CDR1 is SGHNT and CDR2 is YENEEA in the germline V gene. Note on this clone: Its antigen remains unknown.

Assay used: immunoSEQ multiplex PCR; TCRdb lists only in-frame clones, some missing. Of fewer than 75,000 clones listed, around 86% are singletons. The material was CD4+ or CD8+ T cells sorted from blood, obtained in a trial of the OX40 agonist ivuxolimab. The rearrangement links TRBV11-3 to TRBJ2-7; the D gene is possibly TRBD1 (6 bases). This receptor was identified in an adult with an advanced solid tumor such as melanoma, head and neck, liver or kidney cancer. The CDR3 coding sequence is TGTGCCAGCAGCCAAGGAGTTCAGGGGTTCGCCTACGAGCAGTACTTC. This encodes CASSQGVQGFAYEQYF.